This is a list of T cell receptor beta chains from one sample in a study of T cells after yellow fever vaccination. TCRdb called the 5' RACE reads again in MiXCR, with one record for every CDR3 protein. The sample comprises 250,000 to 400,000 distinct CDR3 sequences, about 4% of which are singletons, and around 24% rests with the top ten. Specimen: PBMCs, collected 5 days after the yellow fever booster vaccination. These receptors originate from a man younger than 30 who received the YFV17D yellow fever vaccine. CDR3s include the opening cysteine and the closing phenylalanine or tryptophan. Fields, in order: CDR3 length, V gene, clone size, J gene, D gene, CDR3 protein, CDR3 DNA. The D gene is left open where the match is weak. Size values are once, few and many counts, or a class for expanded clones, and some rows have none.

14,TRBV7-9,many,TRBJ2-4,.,CASSLTWRSNIQYF,TGTGCCAGCAGCTTAACATGGCGGTCGAACATTCAGTACTTC
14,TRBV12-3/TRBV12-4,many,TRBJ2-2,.,CASSFRRRTGELFF,TGTGCCAGCAGTTTTCGACGTCGGACCGGGGAGCTGTTTTTT
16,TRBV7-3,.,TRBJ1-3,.,CASSLSHPVSGNTIYF,TGTGCCAGCAGCTTAAGTCACCCAGTCTCTGGAAACACCATATATTTT
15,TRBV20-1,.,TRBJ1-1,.,CSARDYRLGETEAFF,TGCAGTGCTAGAGATTATCGGTTGGGTGAGACTGAAGCTTTCTTT
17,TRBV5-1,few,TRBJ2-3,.,CASSPTSPRGRTDTQYF,TGCGCCAGCAGCCCCACTTCCCCGCGGGGGCGCACAGATACGCAGTATTTT
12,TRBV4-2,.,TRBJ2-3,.,CASSQEYDTQYF,TGTGCCAGCAGCCAAGAGTATGATACGCAGTATTTT
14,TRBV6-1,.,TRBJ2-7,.,CASSEEAAYYEQYF,TGTGCCAGCAGTGAAGAGGCAGCCTACTACGAGCAGTACTTC
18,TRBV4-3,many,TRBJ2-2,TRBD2,CASSQALAGEGNTGELFF,TGCGCCAGCAGCCAGGCACTAGCGGGGGAAGGAAACACCGGGGAGCTGTTTTTT
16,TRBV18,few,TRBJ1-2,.,CASSPPGVGPVYGYTF,TGTGCCAGCTCACCACCAGGGGTGGGACCCGTTTATGGCTACACCTTC
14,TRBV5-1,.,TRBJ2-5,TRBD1,CASSQITGEETQYF,TGCGCCAGCAGCCAAATAACAGGGGAGGAGACCCAGTACTTC
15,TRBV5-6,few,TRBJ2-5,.,CASTPRSGFQETQYF,TGTGCCAGCACCCCCCGGTCGGGTTTCCAAGAGACCCAGTACTTC
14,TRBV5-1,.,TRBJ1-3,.,CASCHGQAGNTIYF,TGCGCCAGCTGTCATGGGCAGGCTGGAAACACCATATATTTT
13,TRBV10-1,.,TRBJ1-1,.,CASSGQFNTEAFF,TGCGCCAGCTCCGGACAGTTCAACACTGAAGCTTTCTTT
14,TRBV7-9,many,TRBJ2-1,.,CASSLPTAYNEQFF,TGTGCCAGCAGCTTACCCACAGCCTACAATGAGCAGTTCTTC
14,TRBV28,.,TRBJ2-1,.,CASSRTVKYNEQFF,TGTGCCAGCAGTCGGACAGTGAAATACAATGAGCAGTTCTTC
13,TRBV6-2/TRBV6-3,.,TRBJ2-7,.,CASSYLRDYEQYF,TGTGCCAGCAGTTACTTGCGGGACTACGAGCAGTACTTC
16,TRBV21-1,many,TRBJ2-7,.,CASTYKTGTCSYEQYF,TGTGCCAGCACTTACAAAACCGGGACATGCTCCTACGAGCAGTACTTC
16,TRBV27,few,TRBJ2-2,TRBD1,CASSPRGTGMTGELFF,TGTGCCAGCAGTCCTCGAGGGACAGGTATGACCGGGGAGCTGTTTTTT
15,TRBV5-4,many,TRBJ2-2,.,CASSFGFPNTGELFF,TGTGCCAGCAGCTTTGGTTTCCCGAACACCGGGGAGCTGTTTTTT
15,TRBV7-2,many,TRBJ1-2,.,CASSLARGRGYGYTF,TGTGCCAGCAGCTTAGCGCGGGGCAGGGGCTATGGCTACACCTTC
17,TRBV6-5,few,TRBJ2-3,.,CASSYSGLYTSTDTQYF,TGTGCCAGCAGTTATTCGGGGTTATACACTAGCACAGATACGCAGTATTTT
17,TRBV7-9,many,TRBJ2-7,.,CASSLDLADSGSYEQYF,TGTGCCAGCAGCTTAGATCTAGCAGATTCCGGGAGCTACGAGCAGTACTTC
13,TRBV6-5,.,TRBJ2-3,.,CASKDSGTDTQYF,TGTGCCAGCAAGGACAGCGGCACAGATACGCAGTATTTT
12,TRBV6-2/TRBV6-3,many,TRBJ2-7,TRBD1,CASWGQGYEQYF,TGTGCCAGCTGGGGACAGGGCTACGAGCAGTACTTC
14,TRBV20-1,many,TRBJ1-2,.,CSANRRGLNYGYTF,TGCAGTGCTAATCGTAGAGGTCTTAACTATGGCTACACCTTC
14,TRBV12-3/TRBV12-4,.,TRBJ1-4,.,CASSPSATNEKLFF,TGTGCCAGCAGCCCCTCAGCAACTAATGAAAAACTGTTTTTT
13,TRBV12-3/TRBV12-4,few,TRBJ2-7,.,CASSRGSPYEQYF,TGTGCCAGCAGCCGGGGGAGCCCCTACGAGCAGTACTTC
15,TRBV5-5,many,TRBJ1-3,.,CASSTLPGAGNTIYF,TGTGCCAGCAGCACCCTCCCAGGGGCTGGAAACACCATATATTTT
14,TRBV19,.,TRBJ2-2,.,CASSHPGLTGELFF,TGTGCCAGTAGCCACCCAGGCCTCACCGGGGAGCTGTTTTTT
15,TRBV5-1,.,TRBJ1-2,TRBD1,CASSSRTSTGAGYTF,TGCGCCAGCAGCTCCAGAACCTCCACAGGGGCAGGCTACACCTTC
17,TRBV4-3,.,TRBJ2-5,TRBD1,CASSQEGDREGQETQYF,TGCGCCAGCAGCCAAGAGGGGGACAGGGAGGGTCAAGAGACCCAGTACTTC